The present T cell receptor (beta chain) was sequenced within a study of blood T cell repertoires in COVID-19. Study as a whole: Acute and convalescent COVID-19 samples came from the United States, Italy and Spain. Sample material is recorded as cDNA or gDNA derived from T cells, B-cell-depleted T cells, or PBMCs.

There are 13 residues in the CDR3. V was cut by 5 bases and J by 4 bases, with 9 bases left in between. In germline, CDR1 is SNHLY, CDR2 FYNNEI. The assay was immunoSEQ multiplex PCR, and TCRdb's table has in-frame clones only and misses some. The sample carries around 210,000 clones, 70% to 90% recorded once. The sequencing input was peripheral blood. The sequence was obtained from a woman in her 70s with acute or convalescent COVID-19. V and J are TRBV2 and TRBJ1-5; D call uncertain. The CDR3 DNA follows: TGTGCCAGCAGTCTAATATCGAATCAGCCCCAGCATTTT. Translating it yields CASSLISNQPQHF.